This T cell receptor beta chain was documented in a study of shared clonotypes between healthy human individuals. Only in-frame clones appear in the TCRdb table, and some are missing; sequencing was by immunoSEQ multiplex PCR. The sample has over a million clones; about four fifths are singletons. This CDR3 spans 16 amino acids. V was shortened by 1 base and J by 4 bases, with 16 bases between the two germline ends. Per germline, CDR1 SGHVS and CDR2 FQNEAQ. The TCR originated in a man younger than 35 in good health. Some clones in this sample may be carry-over from other donors' samples. Sequenced material: memory CD4+ T cells from PBMCs. Subset of the sample: CD45RA-negative fraction. The V call is TRBV7-8, the J call TRBJ1-1; D might be TRBD1 (6 bases). The CDR3 bases are TGTGCCAGCAGCTTAGTGGGGGGCCCATCGGGCACTGAAGCTTTCTTT. Translation gives CASSLVGGPSGTEAFF.